This is a list of T cell receptor beta chains from one sample in a study of CD8 T cell repertoires and HIV-1 epitope variants. Only in-frame clones appear in the TCRdb table, and some are missing; sequencing was by immunoSEQ multiplex PCR. The table lists approximately 90,000 clones, around 67% of them singletons. Sample: uncultured baseline CD8+ T cells from peripheral blood mononuclear cells (PBMCs). The receptors shown here come from a male donor with HIV. The CDR3 runs from the conserved cysteine through the conserved F or W.

V gene: TRBV7-9; J gene: TRBJ2-3; CDR3 protein: CASSQPRTSVTDTQYF
V gene: TRBV5-1; J gene: TRBJ1-1; CDR3 protein: CASSLERIPGGAFF
V gene: TRBV18; J gene: TRBJ1-4; CDR3 protein: CASSLDRSTNEKLFF
V gene: TRBV18; J gene: TRBJ2-3; CDR3 protein: CASSPSGGTDTQYF
V gene: TRBV2; J gene: TRBJ2-1; CDR3 protein: CASSNSGMNDEQFF
V gene: TRBV5-1; J gene: TRBJ1-1; CDR3 protein: CASSLGTRQGRDTEAFF
V gene: TRBV15; J gene: TRBJ2-7; CDR3 protein: CATSKGGNSYEQYF
V gene: TRBV7-3; J gene: TRBJ2-2; CDR3 protein: CASSRTRQGANTGELFF
V gene: TRBV5-1; J gene: TRBJ2-5; CDR3 protein: CASRVGLAGETQYF
V gene: TRBV27; J gene: TRBJ2-7; CDR3 protein: CASSFGPPGQGNEQYF
V gene: TRBV19; J gene: TRBJ2-1; CDR3 protein: CASSIGINPDEQFF
V gene: TRBV29-1; J gene: TRBJ2-7; CDR3 protein: CSVGSGRRYEQYF
V gene: TRBV12-5; J gene: TRBJ2-3; CDR3 protein: CASGSGTALDTQYF
V gene: TRBV5-4; J gene: TRBJ2-4; CDR3 protein: CASSTQGARNIQYF
V gene: TRBV14; J gene: TRBJ1-1; CDR3 protein: CASSQDGYTEAFF
V gene: TRBV7-9; J gene: TRBJ2-1; CDR3 protein: CASTPPAGVRSYNEQFF
V gene: TRBV6-1; J gene: TRBJ2-3; CDR3 protein: CASSEDEGTDTQYF
V gene: TRBV7-2; J gene: TRBJ2-2; CDR3 protein: CASSSGQAYTGELFF
V gene: TRBV7-9; J gene: TRBJ1-2; CDR3 protein: CASSRDTQPYGYTF
V gene: TRBV2; J gene: TRBJ2-7; CDR3 protein: CASSEALIAGHYEQYF
V gene: TRBV4-3; J gene: TRBJ1-5; CDR3 protein: CASSQDLTSGLSNQPQHF
V gene: TRBV28; J gene: TRBJ2-3; CDR3 protein: CASSGGSSVTDTQYF
V gene: TRBV29-1; J gene: TRBJ2-3; CDR3 protein: CSAGGPSGSPDTQYF
V gene: TRBV27; J gene: TRBJ2-5; CDR3 protein: CAILIGETQYF
V gene: TRBV5-1; J gene: TRBJ2-1; CDR3 protein: CASSLVRNEQFF
V gene: TRBV12-5; J gene: TRBJ2-3; CDR3 protein: CASGLNRVTDTQYF
V gene: TRBV5-1; J gene: TRBJ2-7; CDR3 protein: CASSQRIEGLNYEQYF
V gene: TRBV14; J gene: TRBJ2-1; CDR3 protein: CASSQFTSVDEQFF
V gene: TRBV6-5; J gene: TRBJ2-2; CDR3 protein: CASSYFGTNTGELFF
V gene: TRBV30; J gene: TRBJ2-1; CDR3 protein: CAWAGRDSSYNEQFF
V gene: TRBV5-6; J gene: TRBJ1-3; CDR3 protein: CASSFSPGKGNTIYF
V gene: TRBV4-1; J gene: TRBJ1-2; CDR3 protein: CASSQDRGRNYGYTF
V gene: TRBV5-6; J gene: TRBJ1-5; CDR3 protein: CASSFSGYNQPQHF
V gene: TRBV7-9; J gene: TRBJ2-1; CDR3 protein: CASSPASGVPFDEQFF
V gene: TRBV4-1; J gene: TRBJ2-7; CDR3 protein: CASSPTGVGEQYF
V gene: TRBV6-1; J gene: TRBJ2-3; CDR3 protein: CASGGALWTDTQYF
V gene: TRBV5-6; J gene: TRBJ2-5; CDR3 protein: CASSIGLAGEETQYF
V gene: TRBV6-5; J gene: TRBJ1-1; CDR3 protein: CASSYGQGATEAFF
V gene: TRBV11-2; J gene: TRBJ2-2; CDR3 protein: CASSANRASNTGELFF
V gene: TRBV15; J gene: TRBJ2-1; CDR3 protein: CATNGGPGEQFF
V gene: TRBV27; J gene: TRBJ1-2; CDR3 protein: CASGGEDIYGYTF
V gene: TRBV28; J gene: TRBJ2-1; CDR3 protein: CASRIGGTGNEQFF
V gene: TRBV4-2; J gene: TRBJ1-4; CDR3 protein: CASRGGGNEKLFF
V gene: TRBV23-1; J gene: TRBJ2-7; CDR3 protein: CASSRDRGDYEQYF
V gene: TRBV5-6; J gene: TRBJ2-7; CDR3 protein: CASENLYEQYF
V gene: TRBV5-1; J gene: TRBJ2-1; CDR3 protein: CASSLRISYNEQFF
V gene: TRBV18; J gene: TRBJ1-1; CDR3 protein: CASSQTGNTEAFF
V gene: TRBV15; J gene: TRBJ2-1; CDR3 protein: CATSRGLGGAYNEQFF
V gene: TRBV7-8; J gene: TRBJ2-7; CDR3 protein: CASSLAPYEQYF
V gene: TRBV6-1; J gene: TRBJ2-5; CDR3 protein: CASSANPGKTQYF
V gene: TRBV29-1; J gene: TRBJ2-2; CDR3 protein: CSVDRGHNTGELFF
V gene: TRBV6-1; J gene: TRBJ2-2; CDR3 protein: CASGLAGGKTGELFF
V gene: TRBV11-2; J gene: TRBJ1-5; CDR3 protein: CASSLDATASNQPQHF